Given below is one T cell receptor (beta chain) in context. The antigen remains unidentified. CDR3 size: 15 residues. Germline lookup yields CDR1 SGHRS and CDR2 YFSETQ. Trimming stripped 0 bases from V and 4 bases from J, with 13 bases between. This sample was taken from a study of OX40 agonist ivuxolimab in advanced cancers. General observations from the study: A proportion of nonresponders additionally exhibited low normalized T-cell clonal expansion.

TCRdb keeps only in-frame clones here, not all; method: immunoSEQ multiplex PCR. Of about 59,000 clones in the sample, around 85% are singletons; the top ten hold 3% to 4%. Material: CD4+ or CD8+ T cells sorted from blood, obtained in a trial of the OX40 agonist ivuxolimab. This sequence was found in an adult with an advanced solid tumor such as melanoma, head and neck, liver or kidney cancer. The chain links TRBV5-1 to TRBJ1-1; a possible D gene is TRBD1 (6 bases). The CDR3 sequence: CASSLVGAEGTEAFF. The CDR3 DNA sequence: TGCGCCAGCAGCTTGGTGGGGGCTGAGGGCACTGAAGCTTTCTTT.